This record looks at one T cell receptor (beta chain) sequence and its context. Its target is not known. In the ViraFEST assay, antigen-specific CD4+ clonotypes were identified by expansion after peptide-pool stimulation. Following a roughly 9-day culture, CD4+ T cells were purified. Prior SARS-CoV-2 infection was absent in the vaccine recipients, as shown by negative nucleocapsid antibodies. Culturing of 2 million to 2.5 million PBMC per well took place with approximately 10 IU/ml IL-2 and approximately 10 ug/ml peptides. The record originates from a study of vaccination effects on CD4 cells after COVID-19. The wider study: The vaccine given was either BNT162b2 or mRNA-1273, in two doses.

Some clones are missing from TCRdb's copy, which holds only in-frame ones; the method was immunoSEQ multiplex PCR. The repertoire has fewer than 40,000 clones, more than 60% of them found once; the top ten carry 20% to 25%. Study results and caveats: Few convalescent patients, and no early post-infection timepoints, were available to the study.

Specimen: CD4+ T cells from PBMCs cultured with SARS-CoV-2 spike peptides, collected before COVID-19 vaccination. This clonotype originated in a human donor who received a COVID-19 vaccine.

Here the CDR3 DNA reads TGTGCCAGTAGCCACCGCAGCTATGGCTACACCTTC. Protein product: CASSHRSYGYTF. The chain recombines TRBV19 with TRBJ1-2; D unclear. The CDR3 extends over 12 amino acids. Trimming cost V 6 bases and J 4 bases, with 9 bases left between them. CDR1 and CDR2 (germline): LNHDA, SQIVND (reference sequence).